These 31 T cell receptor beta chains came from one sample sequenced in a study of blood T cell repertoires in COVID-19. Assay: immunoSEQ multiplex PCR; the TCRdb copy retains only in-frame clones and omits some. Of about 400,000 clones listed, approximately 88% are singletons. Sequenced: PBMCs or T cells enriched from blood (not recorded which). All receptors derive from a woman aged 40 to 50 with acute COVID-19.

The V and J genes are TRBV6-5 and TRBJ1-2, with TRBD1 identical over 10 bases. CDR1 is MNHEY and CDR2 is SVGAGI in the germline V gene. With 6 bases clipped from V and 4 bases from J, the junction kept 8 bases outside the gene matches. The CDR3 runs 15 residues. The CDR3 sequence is CASRGQGWTVYGYTF. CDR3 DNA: TGTGCCAGCAGGGGACAGGGGTGGACGGTCTATGGCTACACCTTC.

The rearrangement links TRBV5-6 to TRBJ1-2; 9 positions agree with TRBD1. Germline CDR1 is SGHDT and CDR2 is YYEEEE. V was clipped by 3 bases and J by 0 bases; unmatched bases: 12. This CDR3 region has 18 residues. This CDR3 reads CASSSFLGQGPSNYGYTF. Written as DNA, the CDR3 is TGTGCCAGCAGCTCTTTTTTAGGACAGGGGCCATCTAACTATGGCTACACCTTC.

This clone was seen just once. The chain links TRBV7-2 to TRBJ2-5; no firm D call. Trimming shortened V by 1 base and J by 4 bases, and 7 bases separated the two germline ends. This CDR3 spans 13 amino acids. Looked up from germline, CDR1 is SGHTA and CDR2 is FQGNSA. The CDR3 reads CASSLERRETQYF. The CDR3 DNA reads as TGTGCCAGCAGCTTAGAACGGAGAGAGACCCAGTACTTC.

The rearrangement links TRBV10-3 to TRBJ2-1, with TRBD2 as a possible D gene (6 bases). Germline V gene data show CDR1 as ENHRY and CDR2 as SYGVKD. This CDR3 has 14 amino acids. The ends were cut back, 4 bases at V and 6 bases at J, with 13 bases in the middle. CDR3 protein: CAISVTGTFNEQFF. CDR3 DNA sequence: TGTGCCATCAGTGTCACCGGGACTTTCAATGAGCAGTTCTTC.

Written as DNA, the CDR3 is TGTGCCAGTAGTAGCCAGCGGGGGCAGGGTCAGCCCCAGCATTTT. Its protein product is CASSSQRGQGQPQHF. The rearrangement links TRBV19 to TRBJ1-5; D is possibly TRBD1 (6 bases). From germline, CDR1 is LNHDA and CDR2 SQIVND (reference sequence). This CDR3 is built from 15 residues. Deletions cut 4 bases from V and 6 bases from J, with 16 bases between.

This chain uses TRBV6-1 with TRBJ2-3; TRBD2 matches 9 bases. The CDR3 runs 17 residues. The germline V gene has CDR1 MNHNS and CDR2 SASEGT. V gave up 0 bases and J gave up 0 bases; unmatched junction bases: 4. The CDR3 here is CASSEAIAGASTDTQYF. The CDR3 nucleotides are TGTGCCAGCAGTGAAGCAATAGCGGGGGCTAGCACAGATACGCAGTATTTT.

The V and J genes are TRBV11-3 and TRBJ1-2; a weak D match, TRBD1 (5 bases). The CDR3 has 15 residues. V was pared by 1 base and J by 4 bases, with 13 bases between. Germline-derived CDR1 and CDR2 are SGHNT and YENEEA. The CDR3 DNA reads TGTGCCAGCAGCTTAGGGGCCAGGGCATTCTATGGCTACACCTTC. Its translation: CASSLGARAFYGYTF.

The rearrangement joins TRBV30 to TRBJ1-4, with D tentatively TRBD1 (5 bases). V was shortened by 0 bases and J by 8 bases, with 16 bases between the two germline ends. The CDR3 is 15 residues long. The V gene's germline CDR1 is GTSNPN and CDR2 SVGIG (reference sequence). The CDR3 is CAWSVWGRNGEKLFF. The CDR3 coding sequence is TGTGCCTGGAGTGTATGGGGCAGGAATGGGGAAAAACTGTTTTTT.

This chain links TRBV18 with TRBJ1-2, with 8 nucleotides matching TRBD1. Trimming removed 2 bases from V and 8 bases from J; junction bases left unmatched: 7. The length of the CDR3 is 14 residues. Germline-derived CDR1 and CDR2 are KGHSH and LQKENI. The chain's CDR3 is CASSPGAGGLGYTF. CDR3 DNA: TGTGCCAGCTCACCAGGAGCAGGGGGCTTGGGCTACACCTTC.

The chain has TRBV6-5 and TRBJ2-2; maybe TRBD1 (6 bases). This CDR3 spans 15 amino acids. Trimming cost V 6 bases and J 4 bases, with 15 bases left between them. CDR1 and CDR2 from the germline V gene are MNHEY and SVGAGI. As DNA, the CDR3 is TGTGCCAGCAGCCTCAGGGGCGGTAGCACCGGGGAGCTGTTTTTT. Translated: CASSLRGGSTGELFF.

CDR3 loop: CASSQGTFSYEQYF. The DNA of the CDR3 is TGCGCCAGCAGCCAAGGGACATTCTCCTACGAGCAGTACTTC. The rearrangement joins TRBV4-1 to TRBJ2-7; possibly TRBD1 for D (5 bases). CDR3 length: 14 residues. Trimming left V 1 base short and J 0 bases short, with 7 bases between. CDR1 MGHRA and CDR2 YSYEKL come from the germline V gene.

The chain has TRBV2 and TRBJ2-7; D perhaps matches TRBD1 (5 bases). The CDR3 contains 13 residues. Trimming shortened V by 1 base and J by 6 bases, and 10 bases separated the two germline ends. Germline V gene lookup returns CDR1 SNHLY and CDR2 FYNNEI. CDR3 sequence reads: CASSEVRVSEQYF. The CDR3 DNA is TGTGCCAGCAGTGAAGTCAGGGTCTCCGAGCAGTACTTC. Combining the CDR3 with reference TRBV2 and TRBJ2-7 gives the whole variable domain EPEVTQTPSHQVTQMGQEVILRCVPISNHLYFYWYRQILGQKVEFLVSFYNNEISEKSEIFDDQFSVERPDGSNFTLKIRSTKLEDSAMYFCASSEVRVSEQYFGPGTRLTVT.

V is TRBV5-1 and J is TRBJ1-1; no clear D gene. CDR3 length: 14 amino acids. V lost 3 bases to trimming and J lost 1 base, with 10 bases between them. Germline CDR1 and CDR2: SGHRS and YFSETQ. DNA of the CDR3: TGCGCCAGCAGCTCGGTGGACTCGAACACTGAAGCTTTCTTT. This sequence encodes CASSSVDSNTEAFF.

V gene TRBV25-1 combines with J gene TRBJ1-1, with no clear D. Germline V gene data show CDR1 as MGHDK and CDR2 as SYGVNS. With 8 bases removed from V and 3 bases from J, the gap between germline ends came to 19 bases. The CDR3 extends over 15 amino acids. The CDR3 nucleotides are TGTGCCAGCTCCCTTCTGACAAGTACCCACACTGAAGCTTTCTTT. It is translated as CASSLLTSTHTEAFF.

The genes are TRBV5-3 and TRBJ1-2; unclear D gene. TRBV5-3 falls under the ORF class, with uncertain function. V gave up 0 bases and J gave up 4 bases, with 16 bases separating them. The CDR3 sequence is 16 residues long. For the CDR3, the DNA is TGTGCCAGAAGCTTGGGGGAGATAAGGACGGGCTATGGCTACACCTTC. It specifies CARSLGEIRTGYGYTF.

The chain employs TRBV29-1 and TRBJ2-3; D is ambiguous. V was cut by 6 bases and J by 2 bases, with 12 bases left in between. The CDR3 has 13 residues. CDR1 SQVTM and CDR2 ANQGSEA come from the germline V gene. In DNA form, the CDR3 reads TGCAGCGTCGAACGGCGGTCCACAGATACGCAGTATTTT. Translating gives CSVERRSTDTQYF.

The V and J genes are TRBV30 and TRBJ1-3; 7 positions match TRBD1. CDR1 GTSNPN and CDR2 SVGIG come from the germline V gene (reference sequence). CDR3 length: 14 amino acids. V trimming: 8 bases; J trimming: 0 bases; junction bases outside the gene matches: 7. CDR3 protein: CAGTTGSSGNTIYF. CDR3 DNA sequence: TGTGCCGGAACGACAGGGAGCTCTGGAAACACCATATATTTT.

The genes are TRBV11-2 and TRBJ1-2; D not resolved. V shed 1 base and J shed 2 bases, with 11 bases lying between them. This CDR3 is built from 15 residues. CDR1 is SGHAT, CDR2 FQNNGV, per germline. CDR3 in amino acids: CASSLVVRWNYGYTF. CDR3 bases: TGTGCCAGCAGCTTAGTCGTCAGGTGGAACTATGGCTACACCTTC.

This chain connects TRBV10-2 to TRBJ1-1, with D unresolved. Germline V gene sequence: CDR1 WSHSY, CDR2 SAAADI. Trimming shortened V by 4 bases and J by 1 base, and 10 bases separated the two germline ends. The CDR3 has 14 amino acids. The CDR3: CASSVSGENTEAFF. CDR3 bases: TGCGCCAGCAGTGTATCGGGAGAGAACACTGAAGCTTTCTTT.

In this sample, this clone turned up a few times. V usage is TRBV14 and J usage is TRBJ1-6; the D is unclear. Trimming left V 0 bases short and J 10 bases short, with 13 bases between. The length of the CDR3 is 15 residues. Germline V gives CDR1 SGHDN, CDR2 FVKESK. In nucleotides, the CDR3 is TGTGCCAGCAGCCAAGATCGGGGATATGGGTCACCCCTCCACTTT. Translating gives CASSQDRGYGSPLHF.

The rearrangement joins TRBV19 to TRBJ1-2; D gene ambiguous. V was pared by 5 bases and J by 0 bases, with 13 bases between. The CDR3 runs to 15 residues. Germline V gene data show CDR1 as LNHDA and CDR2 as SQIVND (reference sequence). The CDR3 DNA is TGTGCCAGTAGTGACCGAAGAGGTACTAACTATGGCTACACCTTC. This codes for CASSDRRGTNYGYTF.

The CDR3 is CASSEIQGGTNEKLFF. The DNA for the CDR3 is TGTGCCAGCAGTGAAATCCAGGGAGGAACTAATGAAAAACTGTTTTTT. The chain links TRBV25-1 to TRBJ1-4; a possible D gene is TRBD1 (5 bases). The CDR3 is 16 amino acids. The V end was cut by 2 bases, the J end by 1 base, with 11 bases between. The germline gives CDR1 MGHDK, CDR2 SYGVNS. Filled out from reference TRBV25-1 and TRBJ1-4, the complete variable domain reads EADIYQTPRYLVIGTGKKITLECSQTMGHDKMYWYQQDPGMELHLIHYSYGVNSTEKGDLSSESTVSRIRTEHFPLTLESARPSHTSQYLCASSEIQGGTNEKLFFGSGTQLSVL.

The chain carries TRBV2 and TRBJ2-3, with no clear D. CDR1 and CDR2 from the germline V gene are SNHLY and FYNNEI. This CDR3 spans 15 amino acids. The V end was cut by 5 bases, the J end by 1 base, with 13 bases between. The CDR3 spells CASSIGPIGTDTQYF. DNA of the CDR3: TGTGCCAGCAGTATTGGCCCGATCGGCACAGATACGCAGTATTTT.

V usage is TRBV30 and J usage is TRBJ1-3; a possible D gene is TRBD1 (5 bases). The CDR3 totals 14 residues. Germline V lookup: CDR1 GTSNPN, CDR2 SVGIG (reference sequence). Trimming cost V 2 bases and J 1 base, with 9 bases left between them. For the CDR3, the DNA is TGTGCCTGGAGTTTAGGGGAATCTGGAAACACCATATATTTT. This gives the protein CAWSLGESGNTIYF. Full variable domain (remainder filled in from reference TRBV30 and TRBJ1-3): SQTIHQWPATLVQPVGSPLSLECTVEGTSNPNLYWYRQAAGRGLQLLFYSVGIGQISSEVPQNLSASRPQDRQFILSSKKLLLSDSGFYLCAWSLGESGNTIYFGEGSWLTVV.

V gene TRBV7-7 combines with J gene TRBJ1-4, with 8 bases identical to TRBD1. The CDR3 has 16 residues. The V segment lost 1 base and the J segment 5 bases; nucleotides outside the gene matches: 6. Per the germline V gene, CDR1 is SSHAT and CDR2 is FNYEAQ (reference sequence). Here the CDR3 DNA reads TGTGCCAGCAGCTTAGGAGGGGGACAGGAGAATGAAAAACTGTTTTTT. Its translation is CASSLGGGQENEKLFF.

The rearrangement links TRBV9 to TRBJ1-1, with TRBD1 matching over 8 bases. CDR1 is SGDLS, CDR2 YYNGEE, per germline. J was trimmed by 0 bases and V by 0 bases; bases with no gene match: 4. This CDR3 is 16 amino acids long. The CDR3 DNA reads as TGTGCCAGCAGCGTAGTAACAGGGGGTCTGAACACTGAAGCTTTCTTT. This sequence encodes CASSVVTGGLNTEAFF.

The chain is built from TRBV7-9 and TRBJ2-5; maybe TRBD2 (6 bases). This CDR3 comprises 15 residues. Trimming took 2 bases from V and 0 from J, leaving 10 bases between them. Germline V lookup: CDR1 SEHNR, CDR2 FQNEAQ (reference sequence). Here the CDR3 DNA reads TGTGCCAGCAGCTTAAGTCGGGACTACCAAGAGACCCAGTACTTC. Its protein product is CASSLSRDYQETQYF.

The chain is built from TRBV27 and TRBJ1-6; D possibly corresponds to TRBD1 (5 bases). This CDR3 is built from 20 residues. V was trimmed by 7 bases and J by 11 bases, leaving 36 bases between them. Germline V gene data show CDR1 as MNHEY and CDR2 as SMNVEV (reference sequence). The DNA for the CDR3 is TGTGCCAGCACCCCCCACTCAGGGTGGGTGCCAAGGTTTGGGGGGGCACCCCTCCACTTT. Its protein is CASTPHSGWVPRFGGAPLHF.

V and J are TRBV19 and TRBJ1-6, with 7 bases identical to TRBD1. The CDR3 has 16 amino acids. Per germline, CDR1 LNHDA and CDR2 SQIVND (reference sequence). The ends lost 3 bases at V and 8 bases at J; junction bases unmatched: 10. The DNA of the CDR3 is TGTGCCAGTAGTATTCGGTCGGGGACAGCAGATTCACCCCTCCACTTT. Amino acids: CASSIRSGTADSPLHF.

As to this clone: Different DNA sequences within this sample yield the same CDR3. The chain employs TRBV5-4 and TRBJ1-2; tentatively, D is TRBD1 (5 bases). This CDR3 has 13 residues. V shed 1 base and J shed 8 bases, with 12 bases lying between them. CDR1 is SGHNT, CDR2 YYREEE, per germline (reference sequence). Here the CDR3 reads CASSLTGVEGYTF. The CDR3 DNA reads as TGTGCCAGCAGCTTGACGGGGGTAGAAGGCTACACCTTC.

Here the CDR3 DNA reads TGCGCCAGCAGCTCGAAATTACCCGGGACTAGCGGGGAGTCCACAGATACGCAGTATTTT. The encoded protein is CASSSKLPGTSGESTDTQYF. The V and J genes are TRBV5-1 and TRBJ2-3; TRBD2 matches at 13 bases. The CDR3 totals 20 residues. The germline V gene encodes CDR1 SGHRS and CDR2 YFSETQ. J gave up 2 bases and V 3 bases, and 15 bases lay outside the gene matches.